This passage covers 4 T cell receptor beta chains from one sample sequenced in a study of long-term antiretroviral therapy in people with HIV. The libraries were made with immunoSEQ v3.0 at survey level. Assay used: immunoSEQ multiplex PCR; TCRdb lists only in-frame clones, some missing. The sample yields some 40,000 clones, approximately 94% seen once. The sample in question was unsorted PBMCs, obtained around 9.2 years after starting antiretroviral therapy. Receptor source: a man younger than 45 with HIV.

V is TRBV27 and J is TRBJ2-7; TRBD2 aligns across 10 bases. Germline lookup yields CDR1 MNHEY and CDR2 SMNVEV (reference sequence). The CDR3 is 17 amino acids. V was clipped by 1 base and J by 2 bases; unmatched bases: 8. CDR3 nucleotide sequence: TGTGCCAGCAGTTTATATGGGGGACTAGCGACTGCCTACGAGCAGTACGTC. Amino acid sequence: CASSLYGGLATAYEQYV.

This rearrangement joins TRBV5-4 to TRBJ2-1; TRBD1 aligns across 9 bases. The CDR3 sequence is 15 residues long. V gave up 4 bases and J gave up 4 bases; unmatched junction bases: 6. Germline V gene sequence: CDR1 SGHNT, CDR2 YYREEE (reference sequence). Here the CDR3 reads CASSPPGQGYNEQFF. DNA of the CDR3: TGTGCCAGCAGCCCACCGGGACAGGGATACAATGAGCAGTTCTTC.

This rearrangement joins TRBV4-1 to TRBJ2-3; D is ambiguous. The ends were cut back, 0 bases at V and 6 bases at J, with 7 bases in the middle. The germline CDR1 and CDR2 sequences are MGHRA and YSYEKL. This CDR3 is built from 13 residues. The CDR3 DNA follows: TGCGCCAGCAGCCAAGATCACGTGGATACGCAGTATTTT. Its translation: CASSQDHVDTQYF.

The chain couples TRBV6-5 to TRBJ2-7; 7 nucleotides match TRBD1. Per the germline V gene, CDR1 is MNHEY and CDR2 is SVGAGI. CDR3 length: 14 amino acids. V trimming: 6 bases; J trimming: 2 bases; junction bases outside the gene matches: 7. The CDR3 DNA sequence: TGTGCCAGCAGCTATCGGGGACAGACCTACGAGCAGTACTTC. It encodes CASSYRGQTYEQYF.